One sample yielded the 2 T cell receptor beta chains listed below, sequenced in a study of blood T cell repertoires in COVID-19. The table came from immunoSEQ multiplex PCR; TCRdb's copy has only in-frame clones and leaves some out. The table shows about 180,000 clones, with approximately 88% occurring only once. Specimen: PBMCs or T cells enriched from blood (not recorded which). Receptors were obtained from a woman aged 18-29 years who had recovered from COVID-19.

The chain combines TRBV18 with TRBJ2-7, with D perhaps TRBD2 (5 bases). V lost 0 bases, J lost 2 bases, and 8 bases lay in between. The CDR3 length is 14 residues. Germline CDR1 KGHSH, CDR2 LQKENI. CDR3 protein: CASSPPDGTYEQYF. DNA of the CDR3: TGTGCCAGCTCACCACCCGACGGGACCTACGAGCAGTACTTC.

The chain combines TRBV6-5 with TRBJ2-1; 10 nucleotides align to TRBD2. The germline V gene encodes CDR1 MNHEY and CDR2 SVGAGI. The CDR3 consists of 15 residues. V shed 0 bases, J shed 6 bases, and the junction held 2 bases outside the gene matches. CDR3 DNA sequence: TGTGCCAGCAGTTACTCCCAGCGGGGGGGCAATGAGCAGTTCTTC. Translation gives CASSYSQRGGNEQFF.